The source of this TCR beta chain is a study of CD8 T cells in Susac syndrome (dated by TCRdb to about 2019). Regarding the research as a whole: Repertoire sequencing was used to test whether CD8+ T cell activation and differentiation in Susac syndrome was antigen driven. Broader findings and caveats from the paper: The number of individuals in the TCR sequencing and HLA analysis was acknowledged as relatively small.

RNA was extracted using the RNeasy kit, and about 0.45 to 1 ug of the RNA was reverse transcribed with random hexamers. The immunoSEQ multiplex PCR assay, covering 54 Vbeta and 13 Jbeta segments, was used to amplify TCR beta CDR3 regions. To correct PCR amplification bias, a synthetic template baseline was used for both primer optimization and computational correction. In the paper's pipeline: Only productive sequences were kept, with reads annotated to V, D and J genes according to IMGT and analyzed in immunoSEQ Analyzer. Clonality was computed as one minus Shannon entropy normalized by log2 of the number of productive unique sequences. For each patient and control, public and private clones were evaluated among the 100 most prevalent clones. A clone was defined as Susac-specific if it was absent from the healthy and MS cohorts, from over a thousand published viral clones and from other ImmuneACCESS disease sequences. The public sequencing data were trimmed at Q25 with fastp and processed into clonotypes with MiXCR by TCRdb, which kept only in-frame beta chains. For every CDR3 protein sequence, its rows merge into one entry that carries the most common genes and DNA. The V and J calls shown here were made by TCRdb, not taken from the authors' results. This sample gives roughly 120,000 distinct CDR3 sequences in total; approximately 93% of them show up just once. In total, the top ten clones hold roughly 0.088% of the sample.

Concerning this clonotype: Its recognized antigen is unknown. The sample holds no much larger clone one base away, and base qualities are not on file.

The CDR3 goes from the cysteine to the phenylalanine over 14 residues. The CDR3 DNA has 42 bases and is translated from base 1. V is cut by 6 bases and J by 3 bases, and the space between the germline ends is 12 bases. Looking up the germline V gene (reference sequence) yields CDR1 MNHNY and CDR2 SVGAGI. Peripheral blood CD8+ and CD4+ T cells from healthy donors, Susac syndrome patients and multiple sclerosis patients were profiled by high-throughput TCR beta sequencing. Treatment-naive patients with stable or active relapsing-remitting disease fulfilling revised McDonald criteria were used as multiple sclerosis controls. CD8+ TEMRA cells were enriched by FACS, while bulk CD8+ and CD4+ T cells were purified by magnetic negative isolation. Blood was drawn into EDTA tubes, processed within 24 hours, and PBMCs were isolated by density gradient centrifugation. PBMCs destined for TCR sequencing were cryopreserved in liquid nitrogen and later thawed in a 37 °C water bath. A purity of at least 90% was achieved for sorted or isolated CD4+, CD8+ and CD8+ TEMRA cells.

The chain is assembled from TRBV6-6 and TRBJ1-5; no D gene call is confident. Sequencing was carried out using CD4+ T cells from PBMCs. This TCR came from a human donor with multiple sclerosis. CDR3 region: CASRLDLTNQPQHF. Read as DNA, the sequence is TGTGCCAGCAGGCTCGACCTTACCAATCAGCCCCAGCATTTT.